The clone carrying this TCR beta chain was observed many times. The sample comes from a study of T cells in Graves' hyperthyroidism and ophthalmopathy. RNA transcripts provided the source from which TCR beta CDR3 regions were amplified. HTBI primers were the set used in a first-round RT-PCR of the TCR CDR3. TCRdb reprocessed the multiplex PCR reads with MiXCR, giving one entry per CDR3 protein. The sample holds roughly 180,000 distinct CDR3 sequences, about 9.4% seen once. CDR1 MNHEY and CDR2 SMNVEV come from the germline V gene (reference sequence). The V end was cut by 4 bases, the J end by 3 bases, with 12 bases between. CDR3 length equals 15 residues.

The chain has TRBV27 and TRBJ2-2; D not resolved. This receptor was obtained from a young woman with Graves' hyperthyroidism that later progressed to Graves' ophthalmopathy. Source material: blood. The CDR3 region has the DNA TGTGCCAGCAGTTCGCCTTTACTATACACCGGGGAGCTGTTTTTT. Translation gives CASSSPLLYTGELFF.